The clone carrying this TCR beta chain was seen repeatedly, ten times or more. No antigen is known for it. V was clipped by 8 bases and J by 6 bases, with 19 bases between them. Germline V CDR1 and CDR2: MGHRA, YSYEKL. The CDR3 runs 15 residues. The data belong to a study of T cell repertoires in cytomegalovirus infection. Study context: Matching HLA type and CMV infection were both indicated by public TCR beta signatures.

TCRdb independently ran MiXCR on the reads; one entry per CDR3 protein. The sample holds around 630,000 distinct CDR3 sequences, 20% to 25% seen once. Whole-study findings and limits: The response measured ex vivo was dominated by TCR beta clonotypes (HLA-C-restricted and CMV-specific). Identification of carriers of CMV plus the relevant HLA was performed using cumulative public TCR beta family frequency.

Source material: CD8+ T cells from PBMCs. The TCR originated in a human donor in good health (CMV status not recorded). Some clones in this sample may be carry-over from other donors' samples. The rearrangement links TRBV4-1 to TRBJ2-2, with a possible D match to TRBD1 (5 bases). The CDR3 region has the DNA TGCGCCAGCGAAAGACACACAGACAGCGCCGGGGAGCTGTTTTTT. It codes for CASERHTDSAGELFF.